This T cell receptor (beta chain) was profiled in a study of Ad26.COV2.S vaccination and SARS-CoV-2 variants. Points from the study as a whole: It is possible that the TCR breadth and depth analyses underestimated the total T cell responses.

Assay used: immunoSEQ multiplex PCR; TCRdb lists only in-frame clones, some missing. The data hold roughly 350,000 clones, with around 89% observed a single time. Regarding this clone: Its antigen is not identified.

The junction had 6 bases not matched to a gene; V was cut back by 5 bases and J by 4 bases. Germline V gene lookup returns CDR1 SGHDT and CDR2 YYEEEE. The CDR3 spans 14 residues. As for treatment: roughly 18 received Ad26.COV2.S at low or high dose, single or two shots; about 5 received placebo; per-sample allocation not given. Collection of the samples took place on day 63 after the first injection of vaccine or placebo. The V gene is TRBV5-6, the J gene TRBJ2-1; 7 bases line up with TRBD1. The input for sequencing was peripheral blood, taken in a trial of Ad26.COV2.S vaccine versus placebo. The source is a person aged 18 to 59 who received the Ad26.COV2.S COVID-19 vaccine or a placebo. CDR3 region: CASSRPGGYNEQFF. CDR3 DNA: TGTGCCAGCAGTAGGCCAGGGGGTTACAATGAGCAGTTCTTC.